The source of this T cell receptor (beta chain) is a study of regulatory T cells in long-lasting Graves disease. As for time point: persistent/refractory GD, antithyroid drugs over 5 years with positive TRAb. From PBMCs, RNA was extracted and then used to make the TCR library. V lost 5 bases to trimming and J lost 3 bases, with 10 bases between them. From germline, CDR1 is SGHTA and CDR2 FQGNSA. This CDR3 is 14 amino acids long. Arm-PCR of CDR3 regions and iRepertoire HTBI primers were used to build TCR beta libraries. TCRdb reprocessed the multiplex PCR reads via MiXCR and lists one record per CDR3 protein. The sample has about 340,000 distinct CDR3 sequences; around 19% are singletons. This clonotype was found a few times.

The sample here was peripheral blood mononuclear cells (PBMCs), taken when the disease was refractory, from a patient treated with antithyroid drugs. This clonotype originated in a female donor with Graves disease. The genes are TRBV7-2 and TRBJ1-4; the D is unclear. CDR3: CASSPWVSNEKLFF. CDR3 bases: TGTGCCAGCAGCCCCTGGGTCTCTAATGAAAAACTGTTTTTT.